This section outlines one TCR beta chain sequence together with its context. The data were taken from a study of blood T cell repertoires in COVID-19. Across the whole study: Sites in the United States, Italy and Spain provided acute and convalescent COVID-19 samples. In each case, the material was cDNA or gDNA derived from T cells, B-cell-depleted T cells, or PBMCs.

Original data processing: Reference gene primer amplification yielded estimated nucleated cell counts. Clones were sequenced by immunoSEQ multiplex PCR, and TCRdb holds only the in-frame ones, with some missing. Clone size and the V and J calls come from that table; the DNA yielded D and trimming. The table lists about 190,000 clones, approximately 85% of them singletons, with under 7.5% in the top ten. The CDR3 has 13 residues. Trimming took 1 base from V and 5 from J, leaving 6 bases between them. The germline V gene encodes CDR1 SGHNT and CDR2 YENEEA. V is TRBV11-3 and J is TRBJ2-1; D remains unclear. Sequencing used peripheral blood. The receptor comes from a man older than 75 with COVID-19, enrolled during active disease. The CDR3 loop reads CASSLVSNNEQFF. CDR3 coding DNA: TGTGCCAGCAGCTTAGTGTCTAACAATGAGCAGTTCTTC.